Listed below are T cell receptor beta chains from one sample, sequenced in a study of chemoradiotherapy in HPV16-positive cancers. TCRdb keeps only in-frame clones here, not all; method: immunoSEQ multiplex PCR. The profile shows about 36,000 clones, approximately 92% of them singletons. The material was blood, obtained from a patient who underwent chemoradiotherapy. These receptors were collected from a human donor with HPV-associated anogenital cancer. CDR3s leave out the opening cysteine and the closing phenylalanine or tryptophan. Expanded clones get a size class; other rows say once, few or many, or leave the size out.

clone_size j_call v_call cdr3_aa
. TRBJ2-3 TRBV29-1 SGTMGDTQY
. TRBJ2-1 TRBV19 ASSIDQGKRDEQF
. TRBJ2-5 TRBV29-1 SGARGLETQY
. TRBJ1-5 TRBV9 ASSSTYANQPQH
. TRBJ2-7 TRBV7-2 ASRLDWVGQGSSSYEQY
. TRBJ1-3 TRBV18 ASSPNVQGVSGNTIY
few TRBJ2-7 TRBV19 ASRAGGGVLPYEQY
. TRBJ2-7 TRBV9 ASSLGLASYEQY
few TRBJ2-3 TRBV5-4 ASSPSWSGGASSTDTQY
. TRBJ2-3 TRBV11-3 ASSWSGTDTQY
once TRBJ1-5 TRBV19 ASSITHRGRANQPQH
. TRBJ1-1 TRBV19 ASILGQGTVSIF
. TRBJ1-1 TRBV5-1 ASSAMGQKNTEAF
few TRBJ1-2 TRBV5-6 ASSPIGQGGYT
. TRBJ1-2 TRBV9 ASSVRGQGHYGYT
once TRBJ2-5 TRBV18 ASSPGQSGETQY
. TRBJ2-7 TRBV4-2 ASSQGDLSYEQY
once TRBJ1-1 TRBV15 ATSEGQGLGFTEAF
. TRBJ1-1 TRBV4-1 ASSQAPSGILNTEAF
. TRBJ1-1 TRBV7-9 ASSPPQGNTEAF
. TRBJ1-2 TRBV13 ASSPRQGGNYGYT
. TRBJ1-2 TRBV19 ASSISSGGQLDYGYT
. TRBJ1-2 TRBV4-1 ASSQDGAYGYT
. TRBJ1-5 TRBV7-8 ASSFVRTGRFNQPQH
. TRBJ1-2 TRBV18 ASSQGQGNYGYT
. TRBJ1-4 TRBV15 ATSRDRTGGAEKLF
. TRBJ2-1 TRBV7-2 ASSLRWDRGNEQF
. TRBJ2-2 TRBV7-9 ASRRMGLGIVGELF
. TRBJ1-2 TRBV20-1 SAPVYGYT
. TRBJ1-4 TRBV14 ASSQRQGIWNEKLF
. TRBJ2-1 TRBV4-3 ASSQNYYSYNEQF
. TRBJ2-2 TRBV27 ASSRHPGGTGELF
. TRBJ1-2 TRBV1 TSSQPKGNYGYT
. TRBJ2-1 TRBV5-6 ASSSPLEAREQF
few TRBJ2-7 TRBV18 ASSPGGTGAYEQY
. TRBJ2-2 TRBV5-1 ASSLWTSVGPGIRTGELF
. TRBJ2-2 TRBV7-3 ASSSPTSGGARELF
. TRBJ2-7 TRBV19 ASSPPPPLAGGPYEQY
. TRBJ1-2 TRBV7-9 ASSLWADGYT
. TRBJ2-2 TRBV5-1 ASSLGTDPGELF
. TRBJ2-2 TRBV23-1 ASSQSRGRESTGELF
. TRBJ2-3 TRBV5-1 ASSLGGSTDTQY
. TRBJ1-2 TRBV4-1 ASSQVTAYGYT
. TRBJ1-3 TRBV2 ASSKSRNTIY
. TRBJ2-1 TRBV30 AWRTSGGSGEQF
. TRBJ2-1 TRBV29-1 SVPAGDNEQF
. TRBJ2-7 TRBV7-9 ASSSTQGGRFRTRYEQY
. TRBJ1-2 TRBV11-2 ASSHHPGGMVSGYGYT
once TRBJ2-1 TRBV7-2 ASSLAFDLTGGSNEQF